The 14 T cell receptor beta chains given below trace back to one sample, sequenced in a study of T-cell reconstitution after alpha-beta-depleted transplantation in children. Unique molecular identifiers tagged the TCRbeta library. TCRdb re-called the PCR reads through MiXCR, storing one row per CDR3 protein. The data contain about a million distinct CDR3 sequences, about 29% of them singletons. This material consisted of PBMCs, mostly from graft donor cells, taken 360 days after TCRalphabeta/CD19-depleted stem cell transplant. The source of these receptors is a boy less than two years old who had a stem cell transplant for SCID, so the T cells may come from the graft donor.

V is TRBV20-1 and J is TRBJ1-2; 10 bases line up with TRBD1. CDR1 and CDR2 (germline): DFQATT, SNEGSKA (reference sequence). CDR3 length equals 14 residues. V lost 5 bases, J lost 8 bases, and 11 bases stayed unmatched. CDR3 sequence reads: CSAVRGQGMGGYTF. For the CDR3, the DNA is TGCAGTGCTGTCCGGGGACAGGGGATGGGGGGCTACACCTTC.

The chain couples TRBV9 to TRBJ1-6; TRBD1 matches at 10 bases. The CDR3 is 15 residues long. CDR1 SGDLS and CDR2 YYNGEE come from the germline V gene. V was pared by 6 bases and J by 7 bases, with 7 bases of the junction left unmatched. This CDR3 reads CASTLGGQGNSPLHF. The CDR3 DNA sequence: TGTGCCAGCACCCTGGGGGGACAGGGGAATTCACCCCTCCACTTT. Looking up the rest from reference TRBV9 and TRBJ1-6 gives the full variable domain: DSGVTQTPKHLITATGQRVTLRCSPRSGDLSVYWYQQSLDQGLQFLIQYYNGEERAKGNILERFSAQQFPDLHSELNLSSLELGDSALYFCASTLGGQGNSPLHFGNGTRLTVT.

This clonotype was counted a few times. The J gene is TRBJ1-1, the V gene TRBV7-9, with D perhaps TRBD1 (5 bases). The length of the CDR3 is 13 residues. Germline V gene sequence: CDR1 SEHNR, CDR2 FQNEAQ (reference sequence). The V and J ends lost 10 bases and 4 bases respectively, with 16 bases between them. Here the CDR3 DNA reads TGTGCCACCAGATGGGGGGAGGGCACTGAAGCTTTCTTT. As protein: CATRWGEGTEAFF.

This clonotype was seen a few times. This chain links TRBV4-1 with TRBJ1-4; the D gene is possibly TRBD1 (6 bases). Trimming cost V 3 bases and J 4 bases, with 12 bases left between them. CDR1 MGHRA and CDR2 YSYEKL come from the germline V gene. The CDR3 contains 15 residues. DNA of the CDR3: TGCGCCAGCAGCCAGCAGGGGCAGGATAATGAAAAACTGTTTTTT. Its protein product is CASSQQGQDNEKLFF.

The table lists this clonotype with a count of one. CDR3 protein: CASSPRQGLGETQYF. Here the CDR3 DNA reads TGCGCCAGCAGCCCCAGACAGGGGCTGGGGGAGACCCAGTACTTC. The chain uses TRBV5-1 and TRBJ2-5; 8 positions agree with TRBD1. Germline trimming cut 4 bases from V and 5 bases from J; bases unmatched to any gene: 10. Germline loops: CDR1 SGHRS, CDR2 YFSETQ. The CDR3 loop spans 15 amino acids.

The sample holds a few counts of this clonotype. The V call is TRBV20-1, the J call TRBJ2-7, with D perhaps TRBD2 (5 bases). This CDR3 has 14 residues. Trimming removed 3 bases from V and 0 bases from J, with 12 bases in between. Germline V CDR1 and CDR2: DFQATT, SNEGSKA (reference sequence). CDR3 amino acids: CSARDLVISYEQYF. The CDR3 DNA reads as TGCAGTGCTAGGGACTTGGTGATCTCCTACGAGCAGTACTTC.

A single count supports this clonotype. The rearrangement uses TRBV12-3 or TRBV12-4 and TRBJ2-1, with 12 nucleotides matching TRBD1. V lost 6 bases to trimming and J lost 0 bases; unmatched junction nucleotides: 6. The CDR3 loop spans 17 amino acids. CDR3 nucleotide sequence: TGTGCCAGCAGCCCGGGACAGGGGGCGGTCTCCTACAATGAGCAGTTCTTC. Translation gives CASSPGQGAVSYNEQFF.

In this sample, this clonotype turned up a few times. The rearrangement links TRBV29-1 to TRBJ2-1, with D possibly called TRBD1 or TRBD2 (5 bases each). CDR1 and CDR2 (germline): SQVTM, ANQGSEA. The germline V and J ends were trimmed by 6 bases and 6 bases, with 15 bases remaining between them. The CDR3 runs 13 residues. The DNA of the CDR3 is TGCAGCGTGGGGGAACGACCCCGCAATGAGCAGTTCTTC. Translated: CSVGERPRNEQFF.

The sample holds a few counts of this clonotype. V and J are TRBV12-3 or TRBV12-4 and TRBJ1-5, with D maybe TRBD1 (5 bases). The germline V and J ends were trimmed by 6 bases and 6 bases, with 12 bases remaining between them. CDR3 length equals 13 residues. The CDR3, as DNA: TGTGCCAGCAGAGCAGGGAAGGGTCAGCCCCAGCATTTT. Translating it yields CASRAGKGQPQHF.

The CDR3 protein is CASSLGGRDNSPLHF. DNA of the CDR3: TGTGCCAGCAGTTTGGGGGGGAGGGATAATTCACCCCTCCACTTT. This rearrangement joins TRBV28 to TRBJ1-6; perhaps TRBD1 as D (5 bases). CDR3 length: 15 residues. Trimming shortened V by 3 bases and J by 5 bases, and 11 bases separated the two germline ends. Looked up from germline, CDR1 is MDHEN and CDR2 is SYDVKM.

There are many counts of this clonotype. This rearrangement joins TRBV29-1 to TRBJ1-1; D might be TRBD1 (5 bases). Trimming took off 4 bases at V and 1 base at J, with 7 bases between the two ends. Looked up from germline, CDR1 is SQVTM and CDR2 is ANQGSEA. The CDR3 sequence is 12 residues long. CDR3 residues: CSVGQGNTEAFF. CDR3 sequence (DNA): TGCAGCGTTGGGCAGGGGAACACTGAAGCTTTCTTT. Filled out from reference TRBV29-1 and TRBJ1-1, the complete variable domain reads SAVISQKPSRDICQRGTSLTIQCQVDSQVTMMFWYRQQPGQSLTLIATANQGSEATYESGFVIDKFPISRPNLTFSTLTVSNMSPEDSSIYLCSVGQGNTEAFFGQGTRLTVV.

V is TRBV4-3 and J is TRBJ2-1; maybe TRBD2 (6 bases). V was shortened by 4 bases and J by 4 bases, with 14 bases between the two germline ends. The CDR3 sequence is 15 residues long. The germline CDR1 and CDR2 sequences are LGHNA and YSLEER. The CDR3 region is CASSLFAGRYNEQFF. Written as DNA, the CDR3 is TGCGCCAGCAGCCTGTTTGCGGGGCGGTACAATGAGCAGTTCTTC.

This clonotype was recorded a few times. CDR3 nucleotides: TGTGCCAGCAGTTTCGGGAACATTCAGTACTTC. This translates into CASSFGNIQYF. V and J are TRBV12-3 or TRBV12-4 and TRBJ2-4; D remains ambiguous. The CDR3 extends over 11 amino acids. The V and J ends lost 3 bases and 7 bases respectively, with 4 bases between them.

This clonotype was observed many times. The V and J genes are TRBV25-1 and TRBJ2-3; maybe TRBD1 (5 bases). The germline V gene has CDR1 MGHDK and CDR2 SYGVNS. V dropped 7 bases and J dropped 1 base, with 9 bases sitting between them. The CDR3 length is 13 residues. The chain's CDR3 is CASMGLRTDTQYF. DNA of the CDR3: TGTGCCAGCATGGGGCTTCGCACAGATACGCAGTATTTT.